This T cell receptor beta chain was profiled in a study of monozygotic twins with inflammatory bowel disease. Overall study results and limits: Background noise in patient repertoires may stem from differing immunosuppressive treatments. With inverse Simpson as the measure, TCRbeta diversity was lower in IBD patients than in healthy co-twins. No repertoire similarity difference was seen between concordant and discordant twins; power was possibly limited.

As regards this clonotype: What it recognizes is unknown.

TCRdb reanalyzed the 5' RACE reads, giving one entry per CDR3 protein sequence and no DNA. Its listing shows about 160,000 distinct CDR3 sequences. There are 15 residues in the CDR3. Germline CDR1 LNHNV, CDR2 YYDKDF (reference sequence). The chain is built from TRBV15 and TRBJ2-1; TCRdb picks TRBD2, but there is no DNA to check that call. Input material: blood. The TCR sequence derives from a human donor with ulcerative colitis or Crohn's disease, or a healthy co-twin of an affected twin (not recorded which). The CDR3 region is CATNPIAGGLNEQFF.